This is a list of T cell receptor beta chains from one sample in a study of T-cell memory formation after mild COVID-19. TCRdb redid the calling of the 5' RACE reads with MiXCR, one entry per CDR3 protein. The table includes about 500,000 distinct CDR3 sequences, about a fifth detected once. The sample was PBMCs or a T cell subset sorted from them (not recorded which). These receptors were taken from an adult woman who had mild COVID-19 (a few samples of this study predate the infection). Cell type and time point are not known. Each CDR3 is given with its conserved first and last residue. The D gene is left open where the match is weak. Expanded clones get a size class; other rows say once, few or many, or leave the size out.

D gene: TRBD2
V gene: TRBV6-5
J gene: TRBJ2-7
clone size: .
CDR3 protein: CASSYSRTSGSTSYEQYF
CDR3 DNA: TGTGCCAGCAGTTACTCGAGGACTAGCGGGAGTACCTCCTACGAGCAGTACTTC

D gene: .
V gene: TRBV4-3
J gene: TRBJ2-7
clone size: .
CDR3 protein: CASSQDPPGGAGSYEQYF
CDR3 DNA: TGCGCCAGCAGCCAAGATCCCCCCGGGGGAGCGGGCTCCTACGAGCAGTACTTC

D gene: .
V gene: TRBV30
J gene: TRBJ2-2
clone size: few
CDR3 protein: CAWTDTGELFF
CDR3 DNA: TGTGCCTGGACGGACACCGGGGAGCTGTTTTTT

D gene: .
V gene: TRBV30
J gene: TRBJ2-1
clone size: few
CDR3 protein: CAWEYGEQFF
CDR3 DNA: TGTGCCTGGGAGTATGGGGAGCAGTTCTTC

D gene: .
V gene: TRBV4-2
J gene: TRBJ2-7
clone size: .
CDR3 protein: CASSQTSQRSSDEQYF
CDR3 DNA: TGTGCCAGCAGCCAGACCTCACAGCGATCCAGCGACGAGCAGTACTTC

D gene: TRBD2
V gene: TRBV20-1
J gene: TRBJ2-1
clone size: once
CDR3 protein: CSAQGLAGAGEQFF
CDR3 DNA: TGCAGTGCCCAGGGACTAGCGGGAGCGGGTGAGCAGTTCTTC

D gene: .
V gene: TRBV7-2
J gene: TRBJ2-1
clone size: .
CDR3 protein: CASSLGGDRGNEQFF
CDR3 DNA: TGTGCCAGCAGCTTAGGAGGAGATCGGGGTAATGAGCAGTTCTTC

D gene: .
V gene: TRBV5-1
J gene: TRBJ2-5
clone size: .
CDR3 protein: CASSSGRADQETQYF
CDR3 DNA: TGCGCCAGCAGCTCCGGACGAGCGGACCAAGAGACCCAGTACTTC

D gene: .
V gene: TRBV2
J gene: TRBJ1-1
clone size: .
CDR3 protein: CASRVQNADPEAFF
CDR3 DNA: TGTGCCAGCAGGGTTCAGAATGCGGATCCTGAAGCTTTCTTT

D gene: .
V gene: TRBV24-1
J gene: TRBJ1-2
clone size: .
CDR3 protein: CATSGRFLNYGYTF
CDR3 DNA: TGTGCCACCAGTGGTAGATTCCTTAACTATGGCTACACCTTC

D gene: .
V gene: TRBV29-1
J gene: TRBJ1-1
clone size: few
CDR3 protein: CSVEIPTQGVAFF
CDR3 DNA: TGCAGCGTTGAAATCCCCACACAGGGAGTGGCTTTCTTT

D gene: TRBD2
V gene: TRBV29-1
J gene: TRBJ2-7
clone size: many
CDR3 protein: CSVFESGRNEQYF
CDR3 DNA: TGCAGCGTTTTCGAGAGCGGGAGAAACGAGCAGTACTTC

D gene: .
V gene: TRBV6-1
J gene: TRBJ1-2
clone size: .
CDR3 protein: CASSERLLGPSESYTF
CDR3 DNA: TGTGCCAGCAGTGAAAGGTTGTTAGGGCCCTCGGAGAGCTACACCTTC

D gene: .
V gene: TRBV5-5
J gene: TRBJ2-7
clone size: .
CDR3 protein: CASSSVQGSYEQYF
CDR3 DNA: TGTGCCAGCAGCTCCGTACAGGGTTCCTACGAGCAGTACTTC

D gene: .
V gene: TRBV2
J gene: TRBJ2-3
clone size: .
CDR3 protein: CASSPREYVPSSDTQYF
CDR3 DNA: TGTGCCAGCAGTCCTCGGGAGTACGTTCCTTCGTCGGATACGCAGTATTTT

D gene: TRBD1
V gene: TRBV12-3/TRBV12-4
J gene: TRBJ1-2
clone size: .
CDR3 protein: CASSPTTGYGYTF
CDR3 DNA: TGTGCCAGCAGTCCGACGACAGGGTATGGCTACACCTTC

D gene: TRBD2
V gene: TRBV7-9
J gene: TRBJ2-7
clone size: many
CDR3 protein: CASSLWEGRYEQYF
CDR3 DNA: TGTGCCAGCAGCTTGTGGGAGGGACGGTACGAGCAGTACTTC

D gene: TRBD2
V gene: TRBV7-3
J gene: TRBJ2-5
clone size: .
CDR3 protein: CASSLNRAGGRETQYF
CDR3 DNA: TGTGCCAGCAGCTTAAACAGAGCGGGGGGGCGGGAGACCCAGTACTTC

D gene: .
V gene: TRBV27
J gene: TRBJ1-2
clone size: few
CDR3 protein: CASSFWGGPDGYTF
CDR3 DNA: TGTGCCAGCAGTTTTTGGGGAGGCCCAGATGGCTACACCTTC

D gene: TRBD1
V gene: TRBV5-6
J gene: TRBJ2-1
clone size: few
CDR3 protein: CASTPGTGQGTEQFF
CDR3 DNA: TGTGCCAGCACCCCGGGGACGGGACAGGGTACCGAGCAGTTCTTC

D gene: .
V gene: TRBV11-3
J gene: TRBJ2-2
clone size: .
CDR3 protein: CASSNRVNTGELFF
CDR3 DNA: TGTGCCAGCAGTAACAGGGTAAACACCGGGGAGCTGTTTTTT

D gene: .
V gene: TRBV7-2
J gene: TRBJ1-2
clone size: .
CDR3 protein: CASSLGLEPPYGYTF
CDR3 DNA: TGTGCCAGCAGCTTAGGGTTGGAGCCCCCCTATGGCTACACCTTC

D gene: TRBD1
V gene: TRBV12-3/TRBV12-4
J gene: TRBJ1-2
clone size: .
CDR3 protein: CASTARDRDGYTF
CDR3 DNA: TGTGCCAGCACGGCCAGGGACAGGGATGGCTACACATTC

D gene: .
V gene: TRBV6-5
J gene: TRBJ2-3
clone size: .
CDR3 protein: CASSYPDGPSPSVSTDTQYF
CDR3 DNA: TGTGCCAGCAGTTACCCGGACGGACCATCCCCTTCGGTCTCCACAGATACGCAGTATTTT

D gene: TRBD1
V gene: TRBV4-2
J gene: TRBJ1-2
clone size: .
CDR3 protein: CASSQAPGQGNYGYTF
CDR3 DNA: TGTGCCAGCAGCCAAGCCCCGGGACAGGGCAATTATGGCTACACCTTC

D gene: .
V gene: TRBV2
J gene: TRBJ1-2
clone size: .
CDR3 protein: CASSEIRAVGYTF
CDR3 DNA: TGTGCCAGCAGTGAAATAAGGGCTGTGGGCTACACCTTC

D gene: .
V gene: TRBV7-3
J gene: TRBJ1-1
clone size: few
CDR3 protein: CASSERGSNTEAFF
CDR3 DNA: TGTGCCAGCAGCGAGAGGGGATCGAACACTGAAGCTTTCTTT

D gene: .
V gene: TRBV10-3
J gene: TRBJ2-1
clone size: .
CDR3 protein: CAISLGEGVNEQFF
CDR3 DNA: TGTGCCATCAGCCTGGGGGAAGGGGTCAATGAGCAGTTCTTC

D gene: TRBD2
V gene: TRBV19
J gene: TRBJ2-3
clone size: .
CDR3 protein: CASSIASGRADTQYF
CDR3 DNA: TGTGCCAGTAGTATAGCTAGCGGGAGGGCGGATACGCAGTATTTT

D gene: .
V gene: TRBV12-3/TRBV12-4
J gene: TRBJ2-5
clone size: many
CDR3 protein: CASSSSGPETQYF
CDR3 DNA: .

D gene: .
V gene: TRBV5-4
J gene: TRBJ2-6
clone size: .
CDR3 protein: CASSFMASGANVLTF
CDR3 DNA: TGTGCCAGCAGCTTTATGGCCTCTGGGGCCAACGTCCTGACTTTC

D gene: TRBD2
V gene: TRBV3-1
J gene: TRBJ2-3
clone size: few
CDR3 protein: CASSHLAGGLGTDTQYF
CDR3 DNA: TGTGCCAGCAGCCACCTAGCGGGGGGGCTCGGCACAGATACGCAGTATTTT

D gene: TRBD2
V gene: TRBV11-2
J gene: TRBJ2-3
clone size: .
CDR3 protein: CASSSLPGTSGDTQYF
CDR3 DNA: TGTGCCAGCAGCTCACTACCCGGGACTAGCGGAGATACGCAGTATTTT

D gene: TRBD1
V gene: TRBV19
J gene: TRBJ2-3
clone size: .
CDR3 protein: CASSQSGTATDTQYF
CDR3 DNA: TGTGCCAGTAGCCAATCCGGGACAGCTACAGATACGCAGTATTTT

D gene: .
V gene: TRBV18
J gene: TRBJ2-1
clone size: few
CDR3 protein: CASSPDRDEQFF
CDR3 DNA: TGTGCCAGCTCACCCGATCGTGACGAGCAGTTCTTC

D gene: TRBD1
V gene: TRBV7-9
J gene: TRBJ1-4
clone size: .
CDR3 protein: CASSAPGTGKEKLFF
CDR3 DNA: TGTGCCAGCAGCGCCCCCGGGACAGGGAAAGAAAAACTGTTTTTT

D gene: .
V gene: TRBV19
J gene: TRBJ2-2
clone size: .
CDR3 protein: CASTLIGSGELFF
CDR3 DNA: TGTGCCAGTACTTTAATAGGTTCCGGGGAGCTGTTTTTT

D gene: TRBD2
V gene: TRBV7-6
J gene: TRBJ2-2
clone size: many
CDR3 protein: CASSPFQAGGLNTGELFF
CDR3 DNA: TGTGCCAGCAGCCCCTTTCAAGCGGGGGGCCTGAACACCGGGGAGCTGTTTTTT

D gene: .
V gene: TRBV24-1
J gene: TRBJ2-4
clone size: .
CDR3 protein: CATGDPRAKNIQYF
CDR3 DNA: TGTGCCACCGGGGACCCCCGGGCCAAAAACATTCAGTACTTC

D gene: .
V gene: TRBV24-1
J gene: TRBJ1-1
clone size: .
CDR3 protein: CATSPAGRSTEAFF
CDR3 DNA: TGTGCCACCAGTCCCGCCGGGCGTAGCACTGAAGCTTTCTTT

D gene: TRBD1
V gene: TRBV7-9
J gene: TRBJ1-2
clone size: .
CDR3 protein: CASSRSGTVIYGYTF
CDR3 DNA: TGTGCCAGCAGCCGCTCCGGGACAGTCATCTATGGCTACACCTTC

D gene: .
V gene: TRBV2
J gene: TRBJ1-1
clone size: .
CDR3 protein: CASSLTGGSTEAFF
CDR3 DNA: TGTGCCAGCAGCCTGACAGGAGGTAGCACTGAAGCTTTCTTT

D gene: .
V gene: TRBV12-3/TRBV12-4
J gene: TRBJ2-3
clone size: .
CDR3 protein: CATGRQGPDTQYF
CDR3 DNA: TGTGCCACCGGGCGTCAGGGACCAGATACGCAGTATTTT